Following are 32 T cell receptor beta chains from one sample sequenced in a study of blood T cell repertoires in COVID-19. The protocol was immunoSEQ multiplex PCR, while the TCRdb copy is restricted to in-frame clones and leaves out a portion. The data show fewer than 75,000 clones, around 87% seen once. Specimen: peripheral blood. These receptors came from a man aged 50 or older with active COVID-19.

The chain links TRBV19 to TRBJ2-3, with a weak D call TRBD2 (6 bases). The CDR3 sequence is 15 residues long. Germline CDR1 and CDR2: LNHDA and SQIVND (reference sequence). Trimming removed 2 bases from V and 0 bases from J, with 9 bases in between. In nucleotides, the CDR3 is TGTGCCAGTAGTATACCGGGACTTAGCACAGATACGCAGTATTTT. Amino acid sequence: CASSIPGLSTDTQYF.

This clone was picked up one time. The chain combines TRBV11-2 with TRBJ2-7, with 12 bases aligning to TRBD1. The germline CDR1 and CDR2 sequences are SGHAT and FQNNGV. This CDR3 is built from 15 residues. V was clipped by 2 bases and J by 7 bases; unmatched bases: 6. The CDR3 loop reads CASSLSGQGAGEQYF. CDR3 nucleotides: TGTGCCAGCAGCTTATCGGGACAGGGGGCGGGAGAGCAGTACTTC.

The chain is built from TRBV6-5 and TRBJ1-5; possible D gene TRBD1, 6 bases. The germline V and J ends were trimmed by 6 bases and 1 base, with 13 bases remaining between them. Per germline, CDR1 MNHEY and CDR2 SVGAGI. This CDR3 contains 15 residues. For the CDR3, the DNA is TGTGCCAGCAGAACAGGGTTTAGGAGCAATCAGCCCCAGCATTTT. It translates to CASRTGFRSNQPQHF.

V usage is TRBV5-5 and J usage is TRBJ1-4, with TRBD1 identical over 10 bases. Germline V gene data show CDR1 as SGHKS and CDR2 as YYEKEE (reference sequence). V shed 3 bases, J shed 3 bases, and the junction held 5 bases outside the gene matches. The CDR3 sequence is 16 residues long. Here the CDR3 DNA reads TGTGCCAGCAGCTCCGGGACAGGGGTGTCTAATGAAAAACTGTTTTTT. Amino acid sequence: CASSSGTGVSNEKLFF. Full variable domain (outside the CDR3, taken from reference TRBV5-5 and TRBJ1-4): DAGVTQSPTHLIKTRGQQVTLRCSPISGHKSVSWYQQVLGQGPQFIFQYYEKEERGRGNFPDRFSARQFPNYSSELNVNALLLGDSALYLCASSSGTGVSNEKLFFGSGTQLSVL.

This clone is a singleton in its sample. J is TRBJ2-7 and V is TRBV6-2 or TRBV6-3; no definite D call. Germline V gene data show CDR1 as MNHEY and CDR2 as SVGEGT. Trimming removed 3 bases at V and 7 bases at J, with 7 bases between. This CDR3 comprises 11 residues. CDR3 nucleotides: TGTGCCAGCAGTTATTACGGGGAGCAGTACTTC. It yields the protein CASSYYGEQYF.

For the CDR3, the DNA is TGTGCCAGCAGTTTTTGGAGACTCTACGAGCAGTACTTC. It codes for CASSFWRLYEQYF. The rearrangement uses TRBV28 and TRBJ2-7, with unresolved D. Between the trimmed V and J ends, which lost 3 bases and 3 bases, there was a span of 9 bases. The CDR3 covers 13 residues. Germline V gene lookup returns CDR1 MDHEN and CDR2 SYDVKM.

This chain joins TRBV7-2 and TRBJ2-4; the D gene is possibly TRBD1 (6 bases). CDR3 length: 14 residues. V lost 5 bases and J 8 bases, leaving 16 bases between the germline ends. CDR1 and CDR2 (germline): SGHTA, FQGNSA. CDR3 sequence (DNA): TGTGCCAGCAGCGTACATGGGGGCTCGGACATTCAGTACTTC. Translated: CASSVHGGSDIQYF. Full variable domain (outside the CDR3, taken from reference TRBV7-2 and TRBJ2-4): GAGVSQSPSNKVTEKGKDVELRCDPISGHTALYWYRQSLGQGLEFLIYFQGNSAPDKSGLPSDRFSAERTGGSVSTLTIQRTQQEDSAVYLCASSVHGGSDIQYFGAGTRLSVL.

The CDR3 DNA follows: TGTGCCAGCACCCCCGCCCCTAGCGGGGGTTTCCAAGAGACCCAGTACTTC. Its translation is CASTPAPSGGFQETQYF. The genes are TRBV2 and TRBJ2-5; 10 bases are shared with TRBD2. In germline, CDR1 is SNHLY, CDR2 FYNNEI. The trim removed 7 bases at V and 1 base at J, leaving 12 bases unmatched. This CDR3 contains 17 residues.

J is TRBJ2-7 and V is TRBV29-1; 12 bases are a match to TRBD2. The junction had 2 bases not matched to a gene; V was cut back by 0 bases and J by 2 bases. The CDR3 runs 15 residues. Germline CDR1 reads SQVTM; CDR2 reads ANQGSEA. CDR3 DNA: TGCAGCGTTGAAGATCTAGCGGGAGGGACCTACGAGCAGTACTTC. Amino acids: CSVEDLAGGTYEQYF.

V usage is TRBV4-3 and J usage is TRBJ2-3, with unresolved D. The V gene's germline CDR1 is LGHNA and CDR2 YSLEER. There are 16 residues in the CDR3. V lost 4 bases and J 5 bases, leaving 19 bases between the germline ends. The CDR3, as DNA: TGCGCCAGCAGCCCCATCGGGTCCCTACGTTTAGATACGCAGTATTTT. Translation gives CASSPIGSLRLDTQYF.

Of note for this clone: A read error may produce the germline difference seen at one junction end. The rearrangement links TRBV30 to TRBJ2-7; TRBD1 agrees at 8 bases. The CDR3 runs 11 residues. Germline loops: CDR1 GTSNPN, CDR2 SVGIG (reference sequence). CDR3 nucleotides: TGTGCCTGGAGTATAAGACAGGGGTTTCATTTC. Its protein product is CAWSIRQGFHF.

This chain uses TRBV27 with TRBJ2-7; the match to TRBD1 covers 7 bases. From germline, CDR1 is MNHEY and CDR2 SMNVEV (reference sequence). The CDR3 extends over 15 amino acids. Trimming removed 2 bases from V and 3 bases from J; junction bases left unmatched: 7. This chain's CDR3 is CASSLGTALYYEQYF. CDR3 nucleotide sequence: TGTGCCAGCAGTTTAGGGACAGCACTTTACTACGAGCAGTACTTC.

This clone was detected only once. The V call is TRBV9, the J call TRBJ2-3, with 12 bases identical to TRBD2. Germline V gene lookup returns CDR1 SGDLS and CDR2 YYNGEE. Trimming removed 4 bases from V and 3 bases from J; junction bases left unmatched: 3. The CDR3 consists of 15 residues. This CDR3 is CASSPSGRGTDTQYF. The CDR3 coding sequence is TGTGCCAGCAGCCCTAGCGGGAGGGGTACAGATACGCAGTATTTT.

The V gene is TRBV19, the J gene TRBJ2-3, with TRBD2 identical over 12 bases. CDR1 is LNHDA and CDR2 is SQIVND in the germline V gene (reference sequence). CDR3 size: 16 residues. Losses at the gene ends were 5 bases for V and 6 bases for J; bases not matched to a gene: 9. CDR3 protein: CASSRGLAGSPDTQYF. The CDR3 coding sequence is TGTGCCAGTAGTCGGGGACTAGCGGGTTCGCCGGATACGCAGTATTTT.

V and J are TRBV7-3 and TRBJ1-1; tentative D call: TRBD1 (5 bases). V lost 5 bases to trimming and J lost 7 bases, with 23 bases between them. Germline CDR1 reads SGHTA; CDR2 reads FQGTGA. This CDR3 region has 16 residues. CDR3 amino acids: CASSPKGRAGYGEAFF. Written as DNA, the CDR3 is TGTGCCAGCAGCCCCAAGGGTCGGGCAGGGTACGGTGAAGCTTTCTTT.

The chain combines TRBV5-8 with TRBJ2-1, with D possibly TRBD2 on 5 matching bases. V shed 2 bases and J shed 0 bases, with 18 bases lying between them. Germline-derived CDR1 and CDR2 are SGHTS and YDEGEE. CDR3 length equals 18 residues. In nucleotides, the CDR3 is TGTGCCAGCAGCTTCTCTTTAGTTAGCGTAAGCTCCTACAATGAGCAGTTCTTC. Amino acid sequence: CASSFSLVSVSSYNEQFF.

The chain links TRBV19 to TRBJ2-7; 8 positions match TRBD2. Germline CDR1 is LNHDA and CDR2 is SQIVND (reference sequence). The trim removed 9 bases at V and 0 bases at J, leaving 4 bases unmatched. The CDR3 consists of 13 residues. In nucleotides, the CDR3 is TGTGCCAGCAAGAGCGGGAGCTCCTACGAGCAGTACTTC. Amino acid sequence: CASKSGSSYEQYF.

The V and J genes are TRBV9 and TRBJ1-4; 9 positions agree with TRBD1. The ends lost 3 bases at V and 3 bases at J; junction bases unmatched: 6. The CDR3 has 16 amino acids. CDR1 and CDR2 from the germline V gene are SGDLS and YYNGEE. This chain's CDR3 is CASSGKTGGSNEKLFF. CDR3 nucleotides: TGTGCCAGCAGCGGGAAGACAGGGGGATCTAATGAAAAACTGTTTTTT.

V usage is TRBV10-2 and J usage is TRBJ2-7, with TRBD2 identical over 11 bases. In germline, CDR1 is WSHSY, CDR2 SAAADI. CDR3 size: 14 residues. V trimming: 8 bases; J trimming: 6 bases; junction bases outside the gene matches: 9. CDR3 amino acids: CASDPGLAGSEQYF. In nucleotides, the CDR3 is TGCGCCAGCGATCCCGGACTAGCGGGTAGCGAGCAGTACTTC.

V usage is TRBV29-1 and J usage is TRBJ1-2; maybe TRBD1 (5 bases). Germline CDR1 and CDR2: SQVTM and ANQGSEA. CDR3 size: 15 residues. V lost 0 bases and J lost 2, with 13 bases in between. CDR3 coding DNA: TGCAGCGTTGAAGACGCAGGGTCTCGCAACTATGGCTACACCTTC. This codes for CSVEDAGSRNYGYTF. Variable domain in full (rest from reference TRBV29-1 and TRBJ1-2): SAVISQKPSRDICQRGTSLTIQCQVDSQVTMMFWYRQQPGQSLTLIATANQGSEATYESGFVIDKFPISRPNLTFSTLTVSNMSPEDSSIYLCSVEDAGSRNYGYTFGSGTRLTVV.

The chain joins TRBV24-1 to TRBJ1-4; 8 positions agree with TRBD1. With 4 bases clipped from V and 0 bases from J, the junction kept 6 bases outside the gene matches. The CDR3 is made up of 17 amino acids. Germline V gene lookup returns CDR1 KGHDR and CDR2 SFDVKD. This chain's CDR3 is CATSDSTGVATNEKLFF. The CDR3, as DNA: TGTGCCACCAGTGACTCGACAGGGGTTGCAACTAATGAAAAACTGTTTTTT.

This chain connects TRBV9 to TRBJ1-4; no firm D call. This CDR3 contains 16 residues. Trimming removed 0 bases at V and 0 bases at J, with 9 bases between. Germline CDR1 SGDLS, CDR2 YYNGEE. The chain's CDR3 is CASSVEFSATNEKLFF. The CDR3 coding sequence is TGTGCCAGCAGCGTAGAATTCAGTGCAACTAATGAAAAACTGTTTTTT. Drawing the rest from reference TRBV9 and TRBJ1-4, the complete variable domain is DSGVTQTPKHLITATGQRVTLRCSPRSGDLSVYWYQQSLDQGLQFLIQYYNGEERAKGNILERFSAQQFPDLHSELNLSSLELGDSALYFCASSVEFSATNEKLFFGSGTQLSVL.

This rearrangement joins TRBV5-6 to TRBJ1-5; D gene ambiguous. Germline-derived CDR1 and CDR2 are SGHDT and YYEEEE. The CDR3 is made up of 18 amino acids. V was clipped by 3 bases and J by 0 bases, with 19 bases between them. DNA of the CDR3: TGTGCCAGCAGCTCTTCGAGGAGCCCTCTTTATAGCAATCAGCCCCAGCATTTT. It codes for CASSSSRSPLYSNQPQHF.

The CDR3 nucleotides are TGTGCCAGCAGCTTATTTTCTGCAACTAGCGGGGGGGGGAATACGCAGTATTTT. Its protein product is CASSLFSATSGGGNTQYF. The chain combines TRBV7-2 with TRBJ2-3; 13 bases are shared with TRBD2. From germline, CDR1 is SGHTA and CDR2 FQGNSA. V gave up 2 bases and J gave up 7 bases; unmatched junction bases: 12. There are 18 residues in the CDR3.

This sequence joins TRBV7-6 and TRBJ2-5; 10 bases fit TRBD1. Germline CDR1 and CDR2: SGHVS and FNYEAQ. This CDR3 comprises 16 residues. The trim removed 1 base at V and 5 bases at J, leaving 7 bases unmatched. CDR3: CASSLGAGQGFETQYF. The CDR3 DNA reads as TGTGCCAGCAGCTTAGGCGCGGGACAGGGGTTCGAGACCCAGTACTTC. Looking up the rest from reference TRBV7-6 and TRBJ2-5 gives the full variable domain: GAGVSQSPRYKVTKRGQDVALRCDPISGHVSLYWYRQALGQGPEFLTYFNYEAQQDKSGLPNDRFSAERPEGSISTLTIQRTEQRDSAMYRCASSLGAGQGFETQYFGPGTRLLVL.

The chain employs TRBV19 and TRBJ2-1, with unresolved D. Germline loops: CDR1 LNHDA, CDR2 SQIVND (reference sequence). V dropped 5 bases and J dropped 4 bases, with 6 bases sitting between them. This CDR3 spans 12 amino acids. The CDR3 here is CASSERYNEQFF. As DNA, the CDR3 is TGTGCCAGTAGTGAGAGGTACAATGAGCAGTTCTTC.

V and J are TRBV7-9 and TRBJ1-1; no firm D call. Germline values: CDR1 SEHNR, CDR2 FQNEAQ (reference sequence). The CDR3 has 13 amino acids. Trimming took 5 bases from V and 0 from J, leaving 7 bases between them. The CDR3 DNA follows: TGTGCCAGCAGCCTTGACATGAACACTGAAGCTTTCTTT. Residues: CASSLDMNTEAFF.

V and J are TRBV9 and TRBJ2-3; 8 bases align to TRBD2. The CDR3 sequence is 17 residues long. V dropped 4 bases and J dropped 1; count of bases not matched to a gene: 11. CDR1 SGDLS and CDR2 YYNGEE come from the germline V gene. CDR3 protein: CASSQTQREKGTDTQYF. CDR3 DNA sequence: TGTGCCAGCAGCCAAACCCAGCGGGAGAAGGGCACAGATACGCAGTATTTT.

This clone appeared a single time. V gene TRBV7-6 combines with J gene TRBJ2-1; D is unresolved. Trimming removed 5 bases at V and 6 bases at J, with 11 bases between. The CDR3 sequence is 13 residues long. Germline lookup yields CDR1 SGHVS and CDR2 FNYEAQ. In DNA form, the CDR3 reads TGTGCCAGCAGCAACCAACTCTTCAATGAGCAGTTCTTC. It codes for CASSNQLFNEQFF.

This chain links TRBV6-2 or TRBV6-3 with TRBJ1-2; 10 positions match TRBD1. CDR1 and CDR2 (germline): MNHEY, SVGEGT. The CDR3 sequence is 17 residues long. After removal of 3 bases from V and 5 bases from J, the junction contained 12 bases not matched to a gene. The CDR3 loop reads CASSYSGQGPQQYGYTF. Written as DNA, the CDR3 is TGTGCCAGCAGTTATTCGGGACAGGGGCCGCAACAATATGGCTACACCTTC.

The CDR3 DNA reads as TGTGCCTGGAGCCAACGGGTAAATAATCAGCCCCAGCATTTT. Its translation: CAWSQRVNNQPQHF. The gene calls are TRBV30 and TRBJ1-5, with D unresolved. This CDR3 has 14 amino acids. Germline CDR1 reads GTSNPN; CDR2 reads SVGIG (reference sequence). Trimming cost V 3 bases and J 4 bases, with 13 bases left between them.

The chain couples TRBV28 to TRBJ2-3, with unresolved D. Trimming took off 5 bases at V and 2 bases at J, with 20 bases between the two ends. From germline, CDR1 is MDHEN and CDR2 SYDVKM. There are 17 residues in the CDR3. The CDR3 DNA sequence: TGTGCCAGCAGTGTGGTCGGAAGAGGAGATTTCACAGATACGCAGTATTTT. This sequence encodes CASSVVGRGDFTDTQYF.